Following are 28 T cell receptor beta chains from one sample sequenced in a study of T cell repertoires in cytomegalovirus infection. Antigens of these TCRs are unknown. MiXCR, run by TCRdb on the reads, gives a single entry per CDR3 protein. This table has hundreds of thousands of distinct CDR3 sequences, around 29% appearing once. The sample consisted of cultured CD8+ T cells from PBMCs, taken from culture after CMV antigen stimulation. The origin of the receptors is a human donor in good health (CMV status not recorded). Some clones in this sample may be carry-over from other donors' samples.

This chain links TRBV2 with TRBJ2-7, with TRBD1 as a possible D gene (6 bases). Germline V gene lookup returns CDR1 SNHLY and CDR2 FYNNEI. The CDR3 consists of 13 residues. V dropped 6 bases and J dropped 2 bases, with 11 bases sitting between them. The CDR3 DNA sequence: TGTGCCAGCAGAAGGACAGATACCTACGAGCAGTACGTC. It specifies CASRRTDTYEQYV.

The rearrangement links TRBV7-6 to TRBJ1-1; TRBD1 is a possible D gene (6 bases). The CDR3 covers 15 residues. Germline V lookup: CDR1 SGHVS, CDR2 FNYEAQ. Trimming left V 5 bases short and J 1 base short, with 14 bases between. The CDR3 nucleotides read TGTGCCAGCAGCCCGACGACAGGTACGAACACTGAAGCTTTCTTT. This translates into CASSPTTGTNTEAFF.

Regarding this clonotype: This sequence is one base from a far larger clone and is likely a read error. The CDR3 here is CASSSGGANNEQFF. The CDR3 nucleotides read TGTGCCAGCAGTAGCGGGGGGGCCAACAATGAGCAGTTCTTC. This chain uses TRBV9 with TRBJ2-1, with TRBD2 matching over 11 bases. CDR1 is SGDLS, CDR2 YYNGEE, per germline. J gave up 5 bases and V 5 bases, and 3 bases lay outside the gene matches. The CDR3 has 14 amino acids.

This clonotype was counted between two and nine times. This chain joins TRBV19 and TRBJ1-5; maybe TRBD1 (6 bases). Deletions cut 10 bases from V and 0 bases from J, with 16 bases between. This CDR3 is built from 15 residues. The V gene's germline CDR1 is LNHDA and CDR2 SQIVND (reference sequence). The CDR3 sequence is CATLVSDSSNQPQHF. The CDR3 coding sequence is TGTGCCACCCTAGTCTCGGACAGTAGCAATCAGCCCCAGCATTTT.

This clonotype was observed at least ten times. The gene calls are TRBV25-1 and TRBJ1-2; the D gene is possibly TRBD1 (5 bases). The V end was cut by 2 bases, the J end by 3 bases, with 10 bases between. This CDR3 is 14 amino acids long. CDR1 and CDR2 from the germline V gene are MGHDK and SYGVNS. Written as DNA, the CDR3 is TGTGCCAGCAGTGAAGGCAACAGGTACTATGGCTACACCTTC. Residues: CASSEGNRYYGYTF.

This chain uses TRBV19 with TRBJ1-1; D unresolved. Germline CDR1 and CDR2: LNHDA and SQIVND (reference sequence). Trimming took off 3 bases at V and 6 bases at J, with 8 bases between the two ends. The CDR3 runs 12 residues. CDR3 bases: TGTGCCAGTAGTATTGGGTTTCCTGAAGCTTTCTTT. It codes for CASSIGFPEAFF.

This clonotype was counted at least ten times. The V and J genes are TRBV7-2 and TRBJ2-7, with TRBD1 as a possible D gene (6 bases). V was trimmed by 5 bases and J by 6 bases, leaving 17 bases between them. The germline gives CDR1 SGHTA, CDR2 FQGNSA. The CDR3 spans 14 residues. Here the CDR3 DNA reads TGTGCCAGCAGCACGGACAGTAGGACTTTCGAGCAGTACTTC. It is translated as CASSTDSRTFEQYF.

Here the CDR3 reads CASSAPRGEQYF. The DNA for the CDR3 is TGTGCCAGCAGTGCACCAAGAGGCGAGCAGTACTTC. This chain links TRBV27 with TRBJ2-7; D is unclear. There are 12 residues in the CDR3. Between the trimmed V and J ends, which lost 5 bases and 6 bases, there was a span of 11 bases. The germline V gene has CDR1 MNHEY and CDR2 SMNVEV (reference sequence).

This clonotype was counted between two and nine times. The chain employs TRBV15 and TRBJ1-2, with D maybe TRBD1 (5 bases). Germline-derived CDR1 and CDR2 are LNHNV and YYDKDF (reference sequence). V dropped 10 bases and J dropped 4 bases, with 13 bases sitting between them. The CDR3 covers 12 residues. The CDR3 region is CAIPREPYGYTF. CDR3 nucleotides: TGTGCCATCCCCAGGGAACCCTATGGCTACACCTTC.

CDR3 nucleotides: TGTGCCACCGAGCCATTGGACAGGATTACCTACGAGCAGTACGTC. This encodes CATEPLDRITYEQYV. The rearrangement links TRBV6-1 to TRBJ2-7; 7 bases are a match to TRBD1. This CDR3 contains 15 residues. Germline trimming cut 10 bases from V and 2 bases from J; bases unmatched to any gene: 14. Germline-derived CDR1 and CDR2 are MNHNS and SASEGT.

The table lists this clonotype with a few counts. The chain joins TRBV6-2 or TRBV6-3 to TRBJ2-7, with D hard to call. The CDR3 sequence is 16 residues long. Germline CDR1 reads MNHEY; CDR2 reads SVGEGT. V was trimmed by 5 bases and J by 5 bases, leaving 22 bases between them. The CDR3 DNA follows: TGTGCCAGCAGTGACGCTACTGCGATCGGAATAGACGAGCAGTACGTC. Amino acid sequence: CASSDATAIGIDEQYV.

This clonotype was seen many times. The V call is TRBV7-2, the J call TRBJ1-1; unclear D gene. CDR1 is SGHTA, CDR2 FQGNSA, per germline. This CDR3 comprises 14 residues. V shed 0 bases and J shed 4 bases, with 9 bases lying between them. This chain's CDR3 is CASSLAEAGTEAFF. The CDR3 bases are TGTGCCAGCAGCTTAGCGGAGGCAGGCACTGAAGCTTTCTTT.

This clonotype was recorded a few times. The rearrangement links TRBV12-3 or TRBV12-4 to TRBJ2-2; tentatively, D is TRBD1 or TRBD2 (6 bases each). With 3 bases removed from V and 2 bases from J, the gap between germline ends came to 13 bases. The CDR3 is 16 amino acids. CDR3 nucleotides: TGTGCCAGCAGTTTTGGGGGGCCTTATAACACCGGGGAGCTGTTTTTT. It specifies CASSFGGPYNTGELFF.

Ten or more counts support this clonotype. The V and J genes are TRBV4-2 and TRBJ1-1, with a weak D call TRBD1 (6 bases). The CDR3 extends over 15 amino acids. V dropped 1 base and J dropped 0 bases, with 9 bases sitting between them. The germline CDR1 and CDR2 sequences are LGHNA and YNFKEQ. The CDR3 DNA sequence: TGTGCCAGCAGCCAAGGGGGGGGCCTGAACACTGAAGCTTTCTTT. It specifies CASSQGGGLNTEAFF.

This clonotype showed up just a few times. The V call is TRBV7-9, the J call TRBJ2-4; 10 nucleotides agree with TRBD1. This CDR3 has 16 amino acids. The trim removed 5 bases at V and 1 base at J, leaving 5 bases unmatched. Germline-derived CDR1 and CDR2 are SEHNR and FQNEAQ (reference sequence). Here the CDR3 reads CASSDRQGAAKNIQYF. CDR3 nucleotide sequence: TGTGCCAGCAGCGACCGACAGGGGGCGGCCAAAAACATTCAGTACTTC. The variable domain in full, completed from reference TRBV7-9 and TRBJ2-4, reads DTGVSQNPRHKITKRGQNVTFRCDPISEHNRLYWYRQTLGQGPEFLTYFQNEAQLEKSRLLSDRFSAERPKGSFSTLEIQRTEQGDSAMYLCASSDRQGAAKNIQYFGAGTRLSVL.

V is TRBV12-5 and J is TRBJ2-2, with 13 bases aligning to TRBD2. The CDR3 extends over 15 amino acids. Germline CDR1 LGHNT, CDR2 FRNRAP. The V segment lost 6 bases and the J segment 10 bases; nucleotides outside the gene matches: 8. CDR3: CASGPGLAGALELFF. In DNA, the CDR3 is TGTGCTAGTGGCCCAGGACTAGCGGGGGCCTTGGAGCTGTTTTTT. Based on the CDR3 plus reference TRBV12-5 and TRBJ2-2, the full variable domain is DARVTQTPRHKVTEMGQEVTMRCQPILGHNTVFWYRQTMMQGLELLAYFRNRAPLDDSGMPKDRFSAEMPDATLATLKIQPSEPRDSAVYFCASGPGLAGALELFFGEGSRLTVL.

As to this clonotype: This may arise from a read error, as a much more abundant clone is one base away. V gene TRBV7-2 combines with J gene TRBJ1-5; 7 bases are shared with TRBD1. Germline lookup yields CDR1 SGHTA and CDR2 FQGNSA. The CDR3 runs to 15 residues. The CDR3 DNA is TGTGCCAACAGCTTTCGACAGGGATACAATCAGCCCCAGCATTTT. Protein: CANSFRQGYNQPQHF.

This clonotype was counted at least ten times. The J gene is TRBJ2-3, the V gene TRBV7-6; 13 bases map to TRBD2. Germline V gene sequence: CDR1 SGHVS, CDR2 FNYEAQ. This CDR3 is 18 amino acids long. V lost 2 bases and J lost 0; bases outside the gene matches: 5. CDR3 bases: TGTGCCAGCAGCTTACGGACTAGCGGGGGACCTAGCACAGATACGCAGTATTTT. Amino acids: CASSLRTSGGPSTDTQYF. The full variable domain, rest sourced from reference TRBV7-6 and TRBJ2-3, is GAGVSQSPRYKVTKRGQDVALRCDPISGHVSLYWYRQALGQGPEFLTYFNYEAQQDKSGLPNDRFSAERPEGSISTLTIQRTEQRDSAMYRCASSLRTSGGPSTDTQYFGPGTRLTVL.

The chain joins TRBV29-1 to TRBJ1-2; weak D call: TRBD1 (5 bases). Per the germline V gene, CDR1 is SQVTM and CDR2 is ANQGSEA. The ends were cut back, 5 bases at V and 8 bases at J, with 12 bases in the middle. The CDR3 length is 11 residues. As DNA, the CDR3 is TGCAGCGTTCACGTTAGGGACGGCTACACCTTC. It is translated as CSVHVRDGYTF.

This clonotype was detected only once. A far larger clone is one base from this, pointing to a likely read error. This chain connects TRBV7-2 to TRBJ2-5, with 7 bases fitting TRBD1. The germline V gene has CDR1 SGHTA and CDR2 FQGNSA. This CDR3 comprises 13 residues. Written as DNA, the CDR3 is TGTGTCAGCAGCTTAGGGGGCGTGGAGACCCAGTACTTC. This encodes CVSSLGGVETQYF.

This sequence joins TRBV6-2 or TRBV6-3 and TRBJ2-5, with D hard to call. CDR1 is MNHEY, CDR2 SVGEGT, per germline. V gave up 2 bases and J gave up 3 bases, with 7 bases separating them. The CDR3 totals 13 residues. CDR3 in DNA: TGTGCCAGCAGTTACCTTGGGGAAGAGACCCAGTACTTC. It yields the protein CASSYLGEETQYF.

This clonotype has only a few counts. The genes are TRBV7-9 and TRBJ2-7; the match to TRBD1 covers 7 bases. The V gene end was trimmed by 1 base and the J gene end by 1 base; junction bases not matched to a gene: 4. Germline V gene data show CDR1 as SEHNR and CDR2 as FQNEAQ (reference sequence). The CDR3 is 15 amino acids. The CDR3 DNA follows: TGTGCCAGCAGCTTAGGGGGGACAGCGTCCTACGAGCAGTACGTC. Translation gives CASSLGGTASYEQYV.

Only one count was recorded for this clonotype. This chain connects TRBV24-1 to TRBJ2-1; no reliable D call. V gave up 4 bases and J gave up 0 bases, with 9 bases separating them. Germline values: CDR1 KGHDR, CDR2 SFDVKD. The CDR3 sequence is 15 residues long. CDR3 coding DNA: TGTGCCACCAGTGAGAAGGAGAGCTCCTACAATGAGCAGTTCTTC. Residues: CATSEKESSYNEQFF.

This chain joins TRBV12-3 or TRBV12-4 and TRBJ1-2; D remains ambiguous. The CDR3 contains 13 residues. V lost 5 bases to trimming and J lost 7 bases, with 14 bases between them. CDR3 nucleotides: TGTGCCAGCAGTCCCAGTAAGGCCGTTGGCTACACCTTC. This translates into CASSPSKAVGYTF.

Comment on this clonotype: It may be a read error: a sequence one base away is much more abundant. The V and J genes are TRBV19 and TRBJ1-2; 8 bases fit TRBD1. This CDR3 has 12 amino acids. After removal of 10 bases from V and 3 bases from J, the junction contained 4 bases not matched to a gene. Looked up from germline, CDR1 is LNHDA and CDR2 is SQIVND (reference sequence). The CDR3 DNA follows: TGTGCCACGGACAGGGCGGACTATGGCTACACCTTC. The encoded protein is CATDRADYGYTF.

The chain has TRBV4-1 and TRBJ1-2; D remains unclear. The CDR3 loop spans 17 amino acids. The V end lost 0 bases, the J end lost 4 bases, and 18 bases lay between the germline ends. The germline V gene has CDR1 MGHRA and CDR2 YSYEKL. The CDR3 nucleotides read TGCGCCAGCAGCCAAGAGGACCGAACTACCCCTCTCTATGGCTACACCTTC. Its translation: CASSQEDRTTPLYGYTF.

The chain couples TRBV7-6 to TRBJ2-3; 12 nucleotides align to TRBD2. Germline CDR1 and CDR2: SGHVS and FNYEAQ. The CDR3 runs 17 residues. Losses at the gene ends were 5 bases for V and 1 base for J; bases not matched to a gene: 7. DNA for the CDR3: TGTGCCAGCAGCCTCGGACTAGCGGGGACTCGCACAGATACGCAGTATTTT. Its translation: CASSLGLAGTRTDTQYF.

This clonotype was detected a few times. The chain employs TRBV15 and TRBJ1-1; D is uncertain. CDR3 length: 11 amino acids. Trimming pared 9 bases from V and 4 bases from J, leaving 9 bases between. Per germline, CDR1 LNHNV and CDR2 YYDKDF (reference sequence). The CDR3 sequence is CATRGGTEAFF. The CDR3 DNA reads TGTGCCACGCGAGGCGGCACTGAAGCTTTCTTT. The full variable domain, completed using reference TRBV15 and TRBJ1-1, is DAMVIQNPRYQVTQFGKPVTLSCSQTLNHNVMYWYQQKSSQAPKLLFHYYDKDFNNEADTPDNFQSRRPNTSFCFLDIRSPGLGDTAMYLCATRGGTEAFFGQGTRLTVV.